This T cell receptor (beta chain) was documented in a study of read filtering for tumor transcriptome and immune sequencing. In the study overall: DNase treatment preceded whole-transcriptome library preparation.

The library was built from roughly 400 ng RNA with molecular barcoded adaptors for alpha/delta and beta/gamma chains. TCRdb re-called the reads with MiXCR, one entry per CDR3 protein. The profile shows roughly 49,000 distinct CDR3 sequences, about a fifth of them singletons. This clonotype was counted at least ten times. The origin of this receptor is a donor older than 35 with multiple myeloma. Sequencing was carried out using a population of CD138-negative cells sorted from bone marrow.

CDR3 in DNA: TGTGCCAGCCGGCGGGGGGGACAGGGGAACAATGAGCAGTTCTTC. This translates into CASRRGGQGNNEQFF. This rearrangement joins TRBV7-2 to TRBJ2-1, with D possibly being TRBD1 (10 bases). V gave up 8 bases and J gave up 5 bases, with 19 bases separating them. This CDR3 has 15 amino acids. Germline-derived CDR1 and CDR2 are SGHTA and FQGNSA.